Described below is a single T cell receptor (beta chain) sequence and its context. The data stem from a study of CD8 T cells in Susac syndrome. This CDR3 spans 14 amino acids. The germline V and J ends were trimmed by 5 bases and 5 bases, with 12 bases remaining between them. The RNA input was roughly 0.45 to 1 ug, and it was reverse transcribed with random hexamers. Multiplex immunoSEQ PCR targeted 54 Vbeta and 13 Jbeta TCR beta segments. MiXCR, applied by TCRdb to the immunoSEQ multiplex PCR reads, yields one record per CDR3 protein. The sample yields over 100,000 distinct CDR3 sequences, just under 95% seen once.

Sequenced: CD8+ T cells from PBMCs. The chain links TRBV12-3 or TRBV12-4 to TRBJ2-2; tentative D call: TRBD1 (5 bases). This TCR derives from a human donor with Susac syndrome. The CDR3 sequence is CASSIAGLTGELFF. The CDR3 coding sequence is TGTGCCAGCAGTATCGCAGGGTTGACCGGGGAGCTGTTTTTT.